This is a list of T cell receptor beta chains from one sample in a study of early T cells in non-severe SARS-CoV-2 infection. Via MiXCR, TCRdb re-called the 5' RACE reads, giving one row per CDR3 protein. The profile covers over 30,000 distinct CDR3 sequences, with roughly 7.1% appearing a single time and 13% taken by the ten largest. The material sequenced was whole blood, taken at baseline. All receptors derive from an adult who was a healthcare worker with PCR-confirmed SARS-CoV-2 infection or an uninfected control (not recorded which). Each CDR3 is given with its conserved first and last residue. A D gene is named only where the DNA matches it firmly. Size is stated for part of the rows, as once, few or many counts, or as a class when the clone is expanded.

v_gene	j_gene	d_gene	len	abundance	CDR3aa	CDR3nt
TRBV6-5	TRBJ2-5	TRBD2	19	many	CASSYTGLAGVKGLETQYF	TGTGCCAGCAGTTACACGGGACTAGCGGGAGTTAAAGGTTTGGAGACCCAGTACTTC
TRBV7-2	TRBJ1-6	-	14	many	CASSSGTRRSPLHF	TGTGCCAGCAGCTCCGGGACAAGGAGGTCACCCCTCCACTTT
TRBV6-5	TRBJ2-5	-	11	many	CASTYPETQYF	TGTGCCAGCACCTACCCGGAGACCCAGTACTTC
TRBV10-3	TRBJ2-1	TRBD2	15	many	CAISERASGANEQFF	TGTGCCATCAGTGAGCGTGCTAGCGGGGCAAATGAGCAGTTCTTC
TRBV18	TRBJ2-1	TRBD2	14	-	CASSRTSGDNEQFF	TGTGCCAGCTCACGGACTAGCGGAGACAATGAGCAGTTCTTC
TRBV20-1	TRBJ1-2	-	16	many	CSARGGTISIMGGYTF	TGCAGTGCTCGAGGAGGGACAATCTCAATTATGGGGGGCTACACCTTC
TRBV7-9	TRBJ2-1	-	13	few	CASAAWVSDEQFF	TGTGCCAGCGCGGCGTGGGTTTCCGATGAGCAGTTCTTC
TRBV20-1	TRBJ2-3	TRBD2	13	few	CSARREGTDTQYF	TGCAGTGCTAGGCGGGAGGGGACAGATACGCAGTATTTT
TRBV12-3/TRBV12-4	TRBJ1-3	-	15	many	CASTQSGGSGNTIYF	TGTGCCAGCACTCAGAGCGGGGGCTCTGGAAACACCATATATTTT
TRBV13	TRBJ1-2	-	12	-	CASSFGDYGYTF	TGTGCCAGCAGCTTCGGGGACTATGGCTACACCTTC
TRBV20-1	TRBJ2-1	TRBD2	15	many	CSARVAGVTANEQFF	TGCAGTGCTAGGGTAGCGGGAGTTACCGCCAATGAGCAGTTCTTC
TRBV7-9	TRBJ1-3	-	13	few	CASRTGSGNTIYF	TGTGCCAGCCGAACAGGGTCTGGAAACACCATATATTTT
TRBV12-3/TRBV12-4	TRBJ1-1	-	14	many	CASIPRVVGTEAFF	TGTGCCAGCATCCCTAGGGTAGTTGGCACTGAAGCTTTCTTT
TRBV24-1	TRBJ2-1	-	11	few	CATRGVYEQFF	TGTGCCACCAGGGGGGTCTATGAGCAGTTCTTC
TRBV7-9	TRBJ2-3	-	12	few	CASSNPTDTQYF	TGTGCCAGCAGCAACCCCACAGATACGCAGTATTTT
TRBV2	TRBJ2-7	-	14	-	CASSPVGGTYEQYF	TGTGCCAGCAGTCCAGTGGGCGGCACCTACGAGCAGTACTTC
TRBV2	TRBJ2-5	-	13	many	CASSEGRAETQYF	TGTGCCAGCAGTGAAGGCAGGGCTGAGACCCAGTACTTC
TRBV20-1	TRBJ2-3	-	10	few	CSASSDTQYF	TGCAGTGCTAGCTCGGATACGCAGTATTTT
TRBV2	TRBJ2-3	TRBD2	15	-	CASSQVAGVVDTQYF	TGTGCCAGCAGCCAGGTAGCGGGGGTCGTAGATACGCAGTATTTT
TRBV13	TRBJ2-7	-	17	-	CASSPYQGSVSSYEQYF	TGTGCCAGCAGTCCATATCAGGGCAGCGTTAGCTCCTACGAGCAGTACTTC
TRBV28	TRBJ2-5	TRBD2	14	-	CASSFPSRGETQYF	TGTGCCAGCAGTTTTCCTTCGCGGGGGGAGACCCAGTACTTC
TRBV18	TRBJ1-2	-	13	many	CASSTLGRGGYTF	TGTGCCAGCTCAACCCTAGGGAGAGGTGGCTACACCTTC
TRBV5-1	TRBJ2-3	-	15	many	CASSLRTQDTDTQYF	TGCGCCAGCAGCTTGCGGACTCAAGACACAGATACGCAGTATTTT
TRBV29-1	TRBJ2-5	-	15	few	CSVEAPRTAEETQYF	TGCAGCGTTGAAGCCCCCCGGACAGCCGAAGAGACCCAGTACTTC
TRBV2	TRBJ2-1	-	12	many	CASTLGTNEQFF	TGTGCCAGCACCCTAGGAACCAATGAGCAGTTCTTC
TRBV7-2	TRBJ1-1	TRBD1	16	few	CASSTHGQGGGREVFF	TGTGCCAGCAGCACCCATGGACAGGGGGGAGGAAGAGAAGTTTTCTTT
TRBV20-1	TRBJ1-1	-	15	many	CSASGLRETARDAFF	TGCAGTGCTAGTGGGCTCCGGGAGACAGCGAGGGATGCTTTCTTT
TRBV11-2	TRBJ2-3	TRBD1	15	few	CASSEDRAGTDTQYF	TGTGCCAGCAGCGAAGACAGGGCAGGCACAGATACGCAGTATTTT
TRBV4-2	TRBJ2-1	-	15	many	CASSQDPTSYNEQFF	TGTGCCAGCAGCCAAGATCCAACATCCTACAATGAGCAGTTCTTC
TRBV2	TRBJ2-1	-	15	many	CASSGRESSYNEQFF	TGTGCCAGCAGTGGGAGGGAAAGCTCCTACAATGAGCAGTTCTTC
TRBV7-9	TRBJ1-2	TRBD1	17	many	CASSGADRGQGHYGYTF	TGTGCCAGCAGCGGGGCTGATCGTGGACAGGGGCATTATGGCTACACCTTC
TRBV20-1	TRBJ1-5	TRBD1	14	-	CSASRDREGQPQHF	TGCAGTGCTTCCCGGGACAGGGAGGGTCAGCCCCAGCATTTT
TRBV7-9	TRBJ2-1	-	13	many	CASSLKGDNEQFF	TGTGCCAGCAGCTTAAAGGGGGACAATGAGCAGTTCTTC
TRBV5-1	TRBJ1-1	-	17	-	CASSLTPKGRDNTEAFF	TGCGCCAGCAGCTTGACCCCAAAGGGGAGGGATAACACTGAAGCTTTCTTT
TRBV29-1	TRBJ2-5	-	16	many	CSVNPRWGPGQETQYF	TGCAGCGTTAACCCACGCTGGGGGCCGGGTCAAGAGACCCAGTACTTC
TRBV11-2	TRBJ2-5	TRBD2	20	medium-sized	CASSPGTSGWRLQGEETQYF	TGTGCCAGCAGCCCCGGGACTAGCGGTTGGAGGCTCCAGGGGGAAGAGACCCAGTACTTC
TRBV29-1	TRBJ2-5	-	8	many	CSVGGRYF	TGCAGCGTTGGCGGACGGTACTTC
TRBV20-1	TRBJ2-1	TRBD2	15	many	CSARGLAGDMNEQFF	TGCAGTGCTAGAGGGCTAGCGGGAGACATGAATGAGCAGTTCTTC
TRBV6-2/TRBV6-3	TRBJ2-1	-	18	-	CASSYQDSLPSSYNEQFF	TGTGCCAGCAGTTACCAAGATTCACTCCCGAGCTCCTACAATGAGCAGTTCTTC
TRBV13	TRBJ2-5	-	16	-	CASSLRVEGLRETQYF	TGTGCCAGCAGCTTGAGAGTGGAGGGGCTTAGGGAGACCCAGTACTTC
TRBV6-5	TRBJ2-1	TRBD2	15	-	CASRLRTSGYNEQFF	TGTGCCAGCAGACTCCGGACTAGCGGATACAATGAGCAGTTCTTC
TRBV3-1	TRBJ1-5	-	16	-	CASSQGTGYSNQPQHF	TGTGCCAGCAGCCAAGGAACAGGGTATTCCAATCAGCCCCAGCATTTT
TRBV5-5	TRBJ2-3	TRBD2	15	medium-sized	CASSLDSGGTDTQYF	TGTGCCAGCAGCTTGGATAGCGGGGGAACAGATACGCAGTATTTT
TRBV4-3	TRBJ2-1	TRBD2	15	many	CASSQGGGRLWEQFF	TGCGCCAGCAGCCAAGGTGGCGGGAGGCTCTGGGAGCAGTTCTTC
TRBV7-2	TRBJ2-7	TRBD1	15	many	CASGPLDRGSYEQYF	TGTGCCAGCGGCCCCCTGGACAGGGGCTCCTACGAGCAGTACTTC
TRBV12-3/TRBV12-4	TRBJ2-1	TRBD2	13	few	CASSLDGRGEQFF	TGTGCCAGCAGTTTAGACGGGAGGGGTGAGCAGTTCTTC
TRBV7-2	TRBJ2-3	TRBD1	14	few	CASSSGQNTDTQYF	TGTGCCAGCAGCTCGGGACAGAACACAGATACGCAGTATTTT
TRBV29-1	TRBJ2-5	TRBD1	14	many	CSVPTGGFQETQYF	TGCAGCGTTCCGACAGGGGGTTTCCAAGAGACCCAGTACTTC
TRBV2	TRBJ1-2	-	15	many	CASSAGGAVRNGYTF	TGTGCCAGCAGTGCGGGGGGGGCCGTAAGAAACGGCTACACCTTC